One and the same sample provided the 19 T cell receptor beta chains below, sequenced in a study of blood T cell repertoires in COVID-19. TCRdb keeps only in-frame clones here, not all; method: immunoSEQ multiplex PCR. The table shows fewer than 300,000 clones, with 70% to 85% occurring only once. Sample: peripheral blood. Source of these receptors: a woman aged 80 or over with acute or convalescent COVID-19.

The chain uses TRBV20-1 and TRBJ2-7, with D perhaps matching TRBD2 (5 bases). Germline V gene lookup returns CDR1 DFQATT and CDR2 SNEGSKA (reference sequence). There are 11 residues in the CDR3. V dropped 3 bases and J dropped 11 bases, with 14 bases sitting between them. The DNA of the CDR3 is TGCAGTGCTAGGGCCCCGGGGATGGAGTACTTC. Translation: CSARAPGMEYF.

The chain has TRBV7-2 and TRBJ2-3, with 8 bases fitting TRBD2. Germline values: CDR1 SGHTA, CDR2 FQGNSA. Trimming cost V 2 bases and J 5 bases; bases outside gene matches: 6. This CDR3 region has 15 residues. For the CDR3, the DNA is TGTGCCAGCAGCTTATCGGGAGGGTTTAGAGATACGCAGTATTTT. Translated: CASSLSGGFRDTQYF.

The J gene is TRBJ2-1, the V gene TRBV2; TRBD1 matches 12 bases. The CDR3 covers 15 residues. In germline, CDR1 is SNHLY, CDR2 FYNNEI. With V trimmed by 4 bases and J by 3 bases, 1 base remained unmatched. DNA for the CDR3: TGTGCCAGCAGTGGGGACAGGGGGCTCTACAATGAGCAGTTCTTC. Protein sequence: CASSGDRGLYNEQFF. The full variable domain, its missing parts supplied by reference TRBV2 and TRBJ2-1, is EPEVTQTPSHQVTQMGQEVILRCVPISNHLYFYWYRQILGQKVEFLVSFYNNEISEKSEIFDDQFSVERPDGSNFTLKIRSTKLEDSAMYFCASSGDRGLYNEQFFGPGTRLTVL.

V gene TRBV29-1 combines with J gene TRBJ2-2; D perhaps matches TRBD2 (6 bases). V lost 5 bases, J lost 6 bases, and 19 bases lay in between. The CDR3 sequence is 15 residues long. Germline loops: CDR1 SQVTM, CDR2 ANQGSEA. The CDR3 DNA is TGCAGCGTTCGCCCGTCGGGAGCAACGGCCGGGGAGCTGTTTTTT. It specifies CSVRPSGATAGELFF.

This clone was observed a few times. V and J are TRBV3-1 (or the pseudogene TRBV3-2) and TRBJ1-2; tentatively, D is TRBD1 (6 bases). This CDR3 is 14 amino acids long. Germline assignment: CDR1 LGHDT and CDR2 YNNKEL (reference sequence). Trimming shortened V by 4 bases and J by 7 bases, and 16 bases separated the two germline ends. DNA of the CDR3: TGTGCCAGCAGCCCCCGGGGGGGGCGCAGTGGCTACACCTTC. Translation: CASSPRGGRSGYTF.

The CDR3 DNA is TGCAGCGTTAAAAGGAGCCCCTCCTACAATGAGCAGTTCTTC. The encoded protein is CSVKRSPSYNEQFF. The rearrangement links TRBV29-1 to TRBJ2-1; no reliable D call. V was shortened by 5 bases and J by 0 bases, with 11 bases between the two germline ends. Per germline, CDR1 SQVTM and CDR2 ANQGSEA. This CDR3 region has 14 residues.

This chain links TRBV18 with TRBJ1-1; possible D gene TRBD1, 6 bases. This CDR3 spans 14 amino acids. V dropped 0 bases and J dropped 1 base, with 6 bases sitting between them. CDR1 and CDR2 (germline): KGHSH, LQKENI. DNA for the CDR3: TGTGCCAGCTCACCACCGGGGGCGAACACTGAAGCTTTCTTT. Its translation is CASSPPGANTEAFF.

The V call is TRBV3-1 (or the pseudogene TRBV3-2), the J call TRBJ1-1; TRBD1 agrees at 10 bases. The V segment lost 6 bases and the J segment 5 bases; nucleotides outside the gene matches: 6. CDR1 LGHDT and CDR2 YNNKEL come from the germline V gene (reference sequence). The CDR3 runs to 14 residues. Here the CDR3 reads CASSPGTGATEAFF. The CDR3 coding sequence is TGTGCCAGCAGTCCCGGGACAGGGGCTACTGAAGCTTTCTTT.

Of note for this clone: Other DNA variants within this sample encode the same CDR3. This chain connects TRBV3-1 (or the pseudogene TRBV3-2) to TRBJ1-1; a weak D match, TRBD1 (5 bases). CDR1 is LGHDT, CDR2 YNNKEL, per germline (reference sequence). This CDR3 is 16 amino acids long. V lost 0 bases, J lost 1 base, and 12 bases lay in between. CDR3: CASSQEGARKNTEAFF. CDR3 nucleotides: TGTGCCAGCAGCCAAGAAGGGGCGAGAAAGAACACTGAAGCTTTCTTT.

This chain uses TRBV27 with TRBJ2-5; D is possibly TRBD1 (5 bases). This CDR3 comprises 12 residues. V lost 6 bases and J 3 bases, leaving 8 bases between the germline ends. Germline assignment: CDR1 MNHEY and CDR2 SMNVEV (reference sequence). CDR3 in DNA: TGTGCCAGCAGGACCAGGGAAGAGACCCAGTACTTC. This translates into CASRTREETQYF.

This clone was counted a single time. This chain links TRBV19 with TRBJ1-2, with 7 nucleotides matching TRBD1. V lost 9 bases, J lost 10 bases, and 20 bases stayed unmatched. In germline, CDR1 is LNHDA, CDR2 SQIVND (reference sequence). This CDR3 contains 15 residues. CDR3 DNA sequence: TGTGCCAGCGGGACAGTCCTCTTTCAGACCATACCCTACACCTTC. This gives the protein CASGTVLFQTIPYTF. The full variable domain, its missing parts supplied by reference TRBV19 and TRBJ1-2, is DGGITQSPKYLFRKEGQNVTLSCEQNLNHDAMYWYRQDPGQGLRLIYYSQIVNDFQKGDIAEGYSVSREKKESFPLTVTSAQKNPTAFYLCASGTVLFQTIPYTFGSGTRLTVV.

The chain uses TRBV5-1 and TRBJ2-7, with D perhaps TRBD2 (5 bases). The V gene's germline CDR1 is SGHRS and CDR2 YFSETQ. This CDR3 contains 13 residues. V lost 4 bases and J 2 bases, leaving 10 bases between the germline ends. The DNA for the CDR3 is TGCGCCAGCAGCCCAGACGGGACCTACGAGCAGTACTTC. As protein: CASSPDGTYEQYF.

The V and J genes are TRBV18 and TRBJ2-2, with a weak D call TRBD1 (5 bases). The CDR3 runs 15 residues. Trimming took off 2 bases at V and 3 bases at J, with 10 bases between the two ends. Germline CDR1 and CDR2: KGHSH and LQKENI. The CDR3 DNA reads as TGTGCCAGCTCACCAAGGACAATCGACACCGGGGAGCTGTTTTTT. Its protein is CASSPRTIDTGELFF.

This sequence joins TRBV5-6 and TRBJ1-1; D may be TRBD1 (6 bases). CDR1 and CDR2 from the germline V gene are SGHDT and YYEEEE. V gave up 0 bases and J gave up 9 bases, with 15 bases separating them. The CDR3 loop spans 14 amino acids. This CDR3 is CASSLGTRGLKAFF. The CDR3 DNA follows: TGTGCCAGCAGCTTGGGGACCAGGGGCCTTAAAGCTTTCTTT.

The chain carries TRBV28 and TRBJ2-1, with TRBD2 identical over 9 bases. Germline CDR1 is MDHEN and CDR2 is SYDVKM. Losses at the gene ends were 4 bases for V and 9 bases for J; bases not matched to a gene: 13. The CDR3 runs 16 residues. CDR3 nucleotide sequence: TGTGCCAGCAGTTCCCTGGGCGGGAGGGCCGGTAGTGAGCAGTTCTTC. It codes for CASSSLGGRAGSEQFF.

The chain employs TRBV5-4 and TRBJ2-7, with TRBD2 identical over 8 bases. Germline assignment: CDR1 SGHNT and CDR2 YYREEE (reference sequence). The V segment lost 2 bases and the J segment 3 bases; nucleotides outside the gene matches: 13. The CDR3 sequence is 17 residues long. The CDR3: CASSFRISGTSLYEQYF. The CDR3 DNA reads as TGTGCCAGCAGCTTCAGGATTTCCGGGACTAGTCTCTACGAGCAGTACTTC.

The chain carries TRBV18 and TRBJ1-4; D ambiguous. In germline, CDR1 is KGHSH, CDR2 LQKENI. V was shortened by 3 bases and J by 7 bases, with 12 bases between the two germline ends. The CDR3 sequence is 14 residues long. The CDR3 nucleotides are TGTGCCAGCTCACCCGTCGGTTTCGGTGAAAAACTGTTTTTT. It codes for CASSPVGFGEKLFF.

The V call is TRBV19, the J call TRBJ1-3; TRBD1 matches at 12 bases. V was clipped by 3 bases and J by 4 bases; unmatched bases: 7. Germline CDR1 is LNHDA and CDR2 is SQIVND (reference sequence). CDR3 size: 17 residues. The chain's CDR3 is CASSIRDRGLAGNTIYF. CDR3 in DNA: TGTGCCAGTAGTATTCGGGACAGGGGGCTGGCAGGAAACACCATATATTTT.

This clone was detected once. The CDR3 nucleotides read TGTGCCAGCAGCTTAGTGGGACAGGGAATTAACGAGCAGTACTTC. It translates to CASSLVGQGINEQYF. This sequence joins TRBV13 and TRBJ2-7, with 9 nucleotides matching TRBD1. This CDR3 is built from 15 residues. The V and J ends lost 1 base and 5 bases, in that order; junction bases with no gene match: 6. Germline CDR1 PRHDT, CDR2 FYEKMQ (reference sequence).